The T cell receptor beta chain described here comes from a study of blood T cell repertoires in COVID-19. Across the whole study: Some COVID-19 samples were acute and others convalescent; all came from the United States, Italy and Spain.

Original handling: Amplification of reference gene primers was used by the study to estimate nucleated cell counts. Only in-frame clones appear in the TCRdb table, and some are missing; sequencing was by immunoSEQ multiplex PCR. V, J and clone size are those of that table, while D and trimming were read from the DNA. Of tens of thousands of clones in the sample, roughly 87% were seen once. V lost 2 bases and J lost 5, with 13 bases in between. The CDR3 length is 14 residues. Germline V gives CDR1 SGHVS, CDR2 FQNEAQ. The sample comprised peripheral blood. The chain combines TRBV7-8 with TRBJ2-7; D possibly corresponds to TRBD2 (5 bases). The source of this sequence is a male donor with acute or convalescent COVID-19. The CDR3 region is CASSLRVTTDEQYF. For the CDR3, the DNA is TGTGCCAGCAGCTTAAGGGTGACTACAGACGAGCAGTACTTC.